The source of this TCR beta chain is a study of tumor-infiltrating lymphocytes in primary liver carcinoma. Study details: Through surgical resection, the patients' primary liver carcinoma was treated. The study obtained roughly 3.5 to 8 million productive TCRbeta reads per sample, similar across tissue types.

Overall study findings and caveats: Reduced overlap was seen in tumor-adjacent and tumor-blood pairs versus tumor region pairs.

The CDR3 totals 16 residues. Germline CDR1 and CDR2: MNHEY and SVGAGI. V was shortened by 2 bases and J by 3 bases, with 16 bases between the two germline ends. A primer matching the constant region was used to make TCR beta cDNA from 500 to 650 ng of total RNA. Three nested multiplex PCR rounds, a slightly modified ARM-PCR method, built the TCR beta libraries. Amplification in the first two PCR rounds was performed using TRBV1-TRBV30 forward primers and a C-beta reverse primer for about 10 cycles each. TCRdb re-analysed the multiplex PCR reads in MiXCR, keeping a single row per CDR3 protein. The table shows approximately 330,000 distinct CDR3 sequences, with less than 75% occurring only once. Unsorted whole blood yielded blood RNA, and germline DNA was extracted as well. This clonotype was counted a single time. As yet, its antigen is unknown.

This receptor was taken from a man aged 35 to 55 with primary liver carcinoma and hepatitis B virus infection. Sequencing used peripheral blood. J is TRBJ1-2 and V is TRBV6-5; possible D gene TRBD1, 5 bases. The CDR3 reads CASSYGHGGPYYGYTF. The CDR3 bases are TGTGCCAGCAGTTACGGACATGGCGGACCTTACTATGGCTACACCTTC.